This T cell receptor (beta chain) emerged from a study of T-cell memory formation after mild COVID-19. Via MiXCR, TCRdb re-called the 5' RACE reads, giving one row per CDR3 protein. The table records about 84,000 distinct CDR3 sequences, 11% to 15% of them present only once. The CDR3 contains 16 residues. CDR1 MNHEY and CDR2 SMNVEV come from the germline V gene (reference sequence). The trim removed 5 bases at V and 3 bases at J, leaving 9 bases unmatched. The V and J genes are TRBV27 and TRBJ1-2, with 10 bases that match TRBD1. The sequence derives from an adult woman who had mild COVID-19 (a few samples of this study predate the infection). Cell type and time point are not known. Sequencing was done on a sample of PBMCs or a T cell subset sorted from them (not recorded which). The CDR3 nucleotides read TGTGCCAGCAGTCAAGACTGGACAGGGGGGGACTATGGCTACACCTTC. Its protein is CASSQDWTGGDYGYTF.